This T cell receptor beta chain came from a study of T-cell reconstitution after alpha-beta-depleted transplantation in children. Points from the study as a whole: As was reported, about two months after transplant, alpha-beta T cells came from several hundred expanded graft clones. T-cell numbers and diversity one year post-transplant derived largely from freshly generated T cells. Surviving recipient T cells and thymic progenitors accounted for the high day-60 TCRbeta diversity observed in some patients.

This clonotype has a handful of counts. Its antigen is still unknown. Unique molecular identifiers were incorporated during preparation of the TCRbeta library. TCRdb used MiXCR to reprocess the PCR reads, holding one entry per CDR3 protein. Here the sample spans some 600,000 distinct CDR3 sequences, roughly 13% being singletons. The CDR3 covers 16 residues. Germline V gene data show CDR1 as SGHVS and CDR2 as FQNEAQ. V shed 8 bases, J shed 5 bases, and the junction held 9 bases outside the gene matches. The V gene is TRBV7-8, the J gene TRBJ2-5, with 15 bases matching TRBD2. The clonotype was recovered from a male patient aged 5 to 17 who had a stem cell transplant for acute myeloid leukemia, so the T cells may come from the graft donor. This specimen was PBMCs, mostly from graft donor cells, taken 360 days after TCRalphabeta/CD19-depleted stem cell transplant. This CDR3 reads CASRSGTSGRMETQYF. The CDR3 coding sequence is TGTGCCAGCCGATCGGGGACTAGCGGGAGGATGGAGACCCAGTACTTC.